The source of this T cell receptor (beta chain) is a study of T cell responses to AZD1222 COVID-19 vaccine. Study in general: Combined were second doses at about 4 or about 12 weeks. Study-level results: Spike-wide coverage was observed for vaccine-associated CD4 TCRs, with dominant responses at 160-218 and 743-854. Receipt of two AZD1222 doses was followed by a rise in Spike-specific TCR breadth and depth.

This table comes from immunoSEQ multiplex PCR, and its TCRdb copy is limited to in-frame clones, with some not included. The table records approximately 130,000 clones, approximately 85% of them present only once. On this clone itself: What it binds is unknown.

The length of the CDR3 is 15 residues. Looked up from germline, CDR1 is SGHTA and CDR2 is FQGNSA. The V segment lost 4 bases and the J segment 6 bases; nucleotides outside the gene matches: 10. This TCR was sampled from an adult in good health. The rearrangement joins TRBV7-2 to TRBJ2-7; 9 bases agree with TRBD1. This specimen consisted of peripheral blood, obtained on day 0 of AZD1222 vaccination. Here the CDR3 reads CASSSRTGEIGEQYF. CDR3 DNA: TGTGCCAGCAGCTCCCGGACAGGGGAAATAGGCGAGCAGTACTTC.